These T cell receptor beta chains were read from a single sample in a study of regulatory T cells in long-lasting Graves disease. TCRdb recomputed calls from the multiplex PCR reads with MiXCR, one row per CDR3 protein. The sample lists around 250,000 distinct CDR3 sequences, 18% occurring once. This sample was also put to use in a study of T cells in Graves' hyperthyroidism and ophthalmopathy.

Sequencing was performed on peripheral blood mononuclear cells (PBMCs), taken at new diagnosis, from a patient treated with antithyroid drugs. These TCRs come from a woman younger than 45 with Graves disease. Both conserved end residues are part of each CDR3.

V,J,length,CDR3
TRBV15,TRBJ1-5,14,CATSSKESNQPQHF
TRBV5-4,TRBJ1-2,15,CASSLVDLPNYGYTF
TRBV20-1,TRBJ2-6,16,CSAEDRGNSGANVLTF
TRBV11-2,TRBJ1-4,14,CASSRQAANEKLFF
TRBV6-5,TRBJ1-5,13,CASSYSPVEPQHF
TRBV5-1,TRBJ1-4,14,CASSGGVRDEKLFF
TRBV6-1,TRBJ2-1,14,CASTPRGTYNEQFF
TRBV7-2,TRBJ1-4,13,CASSLGANEKLFF
TRBV4-2,TRBJ1-1,16,CASSQDLVRGGTEAFF
TRBV12-5,TRBJ2-2,12,CASAMGSRELFF
TRBV2,TRBJ1-1,14,CASSERTGDTEAFF
TRBV6-2/TRBV6-3,TRBJ2-3,16,CASSYSGGGGTDTQYF
TRBV12-3/TRBV12-4,TRBJ2-4,17,CASSSPRSGLAGFIQYF
TRBV7-2,TRBJ1-2,14,CATSDRGSYYGYTF
TRBV28,TRBJ1-6,15,CASRPPEGQNSPLHF
TRBV24-1,TRBJ2-3,17,CATSDSGPRGSTDTQYF
TRBV6-2/TRBV6-3,TRBJ2-5,14,CASRETTAQETQYF
TRBV7-2,TRBJ1-1,16,CASSLYLQGARTEAFF
TRBV20-1,TRBJ2-1,15,CSARDTMGGYNEQFF
TRBV11-2,TRBJ1-4,15,CASSQNLRGNEKLFF
TRBV28,TRBJ1-2,15,CASALVGVLFYGYTF
TRBV6-4,TRBJ2-1,15,CASSDSGTPNNEQFF
TRBV7-2,TRBJ2-4,17,CASALLGGPVAKNIQYF
TRBV7-2,TRBJ2-1,13,CASGGGAYNEQFF